This is a list of T cell receptor beta chains from one sample in a study of regulatory dendritic cells for organ transplantation. TCRdb's copy holds only in-frame clones and misses some; the assay was immunoSEQ multiplex PCR. The sample has under 25,000 clones; 74% are singletons. Sequenced material: memory CD4+ T cells from blood. The source is a human donor in good health. The CDR3 runs from the conserved cysteine through the conserved F or W. D genes are given only for firm matches. For some rows the clone size is stated as once, few or many, or as a class when expanded; others skip it.

len,abundance,v_gene,d_gene,j_gene,CDR3aa,CDR3nt
15,NA,TRBV7-2,NA,TRBJ1-3,CASSIHRASGNTIYF,TGTGCCAGCAGCATCCACAGGGCCTCTGGAAACACCATATATTTT
15,NA,TRBV19,TRBD1,TRBJ2-2,CASSNQQGVYGELFF,TGTGCCAGTAGCAACCAACAGGGGGTCTACGGGGAGCTGTTTTTT
15,NA,TRBV9,TRBD2,TRBJ2-3,CASSVAGGGDHTQYF,TGTGCCAGCAGCGTAGCGGGCGGGGGAGATCATACGCAGTATTTT
15,NA,TRBV19,NA,TRBJ1-5,CASNPGRASNQPQHF,TGTGCCAGTAATCCAGGGAGGGCTAGCAATCAGCCCCAGCATTTT
12,NA,TRBV9,NA,TRBJ1-2,CASSLEVGGYTF,TGTGCCAGCAGCCTCGAAGTCGGTGGCTACACCTTC
13,few,TRBV19,TRBD1,TRBJ2-7,CATSGTVGLEQYF,TGTGCCACCTCCGGGACAGTTGGCCTTGAGCAGTACTTC
16,NA,TRBV7-2,NA,TRBJ2-1,CASSFSSSGAFNEQFF,TGTGCCAGCAGCTTTTCCTCTTCGGGAGCGTTCAATGAGCAGTTCTTC
13,once,TRBV2,NA,TRBJ2-5,CASSGNRRETQYF,TGTGCCAGCAGTGGTAACAGACGAGAGACCCAGTACTTC
15,NA,TRBV23-1,TRBD2,TRBJ2-5,CASSPSGGVRETQYF,TGCGCCAGCAGTCCTAGCGGGGGTGTGCGGGAGACCCAGTACTTC
17,NA,TRBV5-1,NA,TRBJ1-6,CASSPGLAGYRNSPLHF,TGCGCCAGCAGCCCCGGGCTGGCAGGGTATCGTAATTCACCCCTCCACTTT
16,NA,TRBV7-2,NA,TRBJ1-4,CASSLSVAGSNEKLFF,TGTGCCAGCAGCTTAAGTGTAGCTGGGTCTAATGAAAAACTGTTTTTT
15,once,TRBV18,NA,TRBJ1-1,CASSPESGGRTEAFF,TGTGCCAGCTCACCCGAGTCGGGGGGGCGGACTGAAGCTTTCTTT
14,NA,TRBV18,NA,TRBJ1-4,CASSPGGGNEKLFF,TGTGCCAGCTCACCCGGCGGAGGTAATGAAAAACTGTTTTTT
14,NA,TRBV15,NA,TRBJ2-1,CATSRQGAYNEQFF,TGTGCCACCAGCAGACAGGGCGCCTACAATGAGCAGTTCTTC
16,NA,TRBV11-2,NA,TRBJ2-1,CASSSRGGGSWNEQFF,TGTGCCAGCAGCTCCAGGGGCGGGGGCTCGTGGAATGAGCAGTTCTTC
16,NA,TRBV15,TRBD1,TRBJ2-1,CATSRDRRQGANEQFF,TGTGCCACCAGCAGAGATAGGAGACAGGGGGCTAATGAGCAGTTCTTC
15,NA,TRBV5-4,TRBD1,TRBJ2-3,CASSFDNRGQDTQYF,TGTGCCAGCAGCTTCGATAACAGGGGGCAGGATACGCAGTATTTT
14,NA,TRBV5-1,NA,TRBJ2-7,CASSFQGSQDEQYF,TGCGCCAGCAGCTTCCAGGGTTCCCAGGACGAGCAGTACTTC